This T cell receptor (beta chain) came from a study of blood T cell repertoires in COVID-19. Study as a whole: Spain, Italy and the United States supplied samples that represented acute and convalescent COVID-19.

Participant age was roughly 18 to 100 years, and participants resided in fewer than 25 US areas. Donors of Cohort 3 who recovered were those that had two negative PCRs, clearance, or symptom resolution. Germline-derived CDR1 and CDR2 are SGHVS and FQNEAQ. This CDR3 comprises 16 residues. V shed 4 bases, J shed 5 bases, and the junction held 11 bases outside the gene matches. Clones were read by immunoSEQ multiplex PCR, and TCRdb kept only the in-frame ones, dropping some. The profile covers hundreds of thousands of clones, with 82% appearing a single time and about 3.7% taken by the ten largest. Specimen: PBMCs or T cells enriched from blood (not recorded which). The receptor was isolated from a woman aged 55-69 years who had recovered from COVID-19. The chain joins TRBV7-8 to TRBJ2-5, with 9 bases that match TRBD2. CDR3 sequence (DNA): TGTGCCAGCAGCTGGGGGTTGTTAGCGGGAGTTGAGACCCAGTACTTC. It yields the protein CASSWGLLAGVETQYF. Based on the CDR3 plus reference TRBV7-8 and TRBJ2-5, the full variable domain is GAGVSQSPRYKVAKRGQDVALRCDPISGHVSLFWYQQALGQGPEFLTYFQNEAQLDKSGLPSDRFFAERPEGSVSTLKIQRTQQEDSAVYLCASSWGLLAGVETQYFGPGTRLLVL.